This passage covers 26 T cell receptor beta chains from one sample sequenced in a study of cytomegalovirus exposure and HLA in healthy donors. Vbeta (60) and Jbeta (13) primers were used in the PCR. Here immunoSEQ multiplex PCR was the method, and the copy in TCRdb shows in-frame clones only, minus some. Of under 120,000 clones listed, roughly 69% were seen once; the top ten hold roughly 2.6%. The sequencing input was PBMCs. Receptor source: a man aged 45-60 years in good health and CMV-seropositive.

The gene calls are TRBV25-1 and TRBJ1-1, with 9 bases identical to TRBD1. The length of the CDR3 is 14 residues. CDR1 and CDR2 from the germline V gene are MGHDK and SYGVNS. J lost 4 bases, V lost 7 bases, and 7 bases had no gene match. The CDR3 nucleotides read TGTGCCAGCATGGACAGGGGATTGAGCACTGAAGCTTTCTTT. Translated, it gives CASMDRGLSTEAFF.

V usage is TRBV5-1 and J usage is TRBJ2-1, with D perhaps matching TRBD1 (5 bases). The CDR3 runs to 12 residues. Germline V lookup: CDR1 SGHRS, CDR2 YFSETQ. Trimming left V 2 bases short and J 6 bases short, with 6 bases between. The DNA for the CDR3 is TGCGCCAGCAGCTTCCAGGGCAATGAGCAGTTCTTC. Translated: CASSFQGNEQFF.

This chain uses TRBV29-1 with TRBJ2-5; 7 bases line up with TRBD1. With V trimmed by 1 base and J by 5 bases, 7 bases remained unmatched. The CDR3 consists of 14 residues. From germline, CDR1 is SQVTM and CDR2 ANQGSEA. The CDR3 region has the DNA TGCAGCGTTGAAGTCAACAGGGGCGGGGAGACCCAGTACTTC. Amino acid sequence: CSVEVNRGGETQYF.

The chain recombines TRBV19 with TRBJ2-1; D is ambiguous. The CDR3 sequence is 15 residues long. V lost 3 bases and J 0 bases, leaving 9 bases between the germline ends. CDR1 and CDR2 (germline): LNHDA, SQIVND (reference sequence). As DNA, the CDR3 is TGTGCCAGTAGTATCCGGAACAGCTCCTACAATGAGCAGTTCTTC. Translating gives CASSIRNSSYNEQFF.

J is TRBJ2-1 and V is TRBV10-3, with D possibly being TRBD2 (6 bases). CDR1 is ENHRY and CDR2 is SYGVKD in the germline V gene. This CDR3 is 16 amino acids long. Trimming took 2 bases from V and 2 from J, leaving 13 bases between them. In nucleotides, the CDR3 is TGTGCCATCAGTGAGGGAGGGGCTTATACCTACAATGAGCAGTTCTTC. Translating it yields CAISEGGAYTYNEQFF.

The V call is TRBV5-1, the J call TRBJ1-2; no clear D. This CDR3 contains 15 residues. Deletions cut 0 bases from V and 4 bases from J, with 13 bases between. The germline V gene has CDR1 SGHRS and CDR2 YFSETQ. The CDR3 sequence: CASSLDPQRSYGYTF. The DNA for the CDR3 is TGCGCCAGCAGCTTGGATCCCCAAAGGAGCTATGGCTACACCTTC.

J is TRBJ1-2 and V is TRBV4-1, with D maybe TRBD1 (5 bases). Germline-derived CDR1 and CDR2 are MGHRA and YSYEKL. V shed 4 bases and J shed 2 bases, with 14 bases lying between them. This CDR3 is 15 amino acids long. Here the CDR3 DNA reads TGCGCCAGCAGCCTCGCGGGACGGGGAAACTATGGCTACACCTTC. Residues: CASSLAGRGNYGYTF.

The chain recombines TRBV4-1 with TRBJ1-4, with a weak D call TRBD1 (5 bases). The length of the CDR3 is 17 residues. V was clipped by 0 bases and J by 5 bases, with 16 bases between them. Germline assignment: CDR1 MGHRA and CDR2 YSYEKL. CDR3 sequence reads: CASSQEPGGVLNEKLFF. In DNA form, the CDR3 reads TGCGCCAGCAGCCAAGAACCTGGGGGGGTTCTGAATGAAAAACTGTTTTTT.

V gene TRBV7-3 combines with J gene TRBJ1-2; D not certain. CDR3 length: 13 amino acids. From germline, CDR1 is SGHTA and CDR2 FQGTGA. The V gene lost 1 base and the J gene lost 4 bases, with 7 bases spanning the gap. The CDR3 sequence: CASSLNRVYGYTF. DNA for the CDR3: TGTGCCAGCAGCTTAAACAGAGTCTATGGCTACACCTTC.

The V call is TRBV7-8, the J call TRBJ2-7, with 8 nucleotides matching TRBD1. The J segment lost 6 bases and the V segment lost 5 bases, leaving 12 bases of the junction unmatched. This CDR3 spans 15 amino acids. Germline assignment: CDR1 SGHVS and CDR2 FQNEAQ. The CDR3 DNA reads as TGTGCCAGCAGCGTCGACAGGGGATTTGTAGGCGAGCAGTACTTC. This translates into CASSVDRGFVGEQYF.

This clone was detected only once. An end of the junction does not agree with germline; a read error may underlie this. The CDR3 loop is CSATGQGKHF. The CDR3 DNA reads TGCAGTGCTACCGGACAGGGCAAGCACTTC. The chain recombines TRBV20-1 with TRBJ2-5; 8 nucleotides line up with TRBD1. This CDR3 is built from 10 residues. Germline assignment: CDR1 DFQATT and CDR2 SNEGSKA (reference sequence).

This clone has just one count. The chain recombines TRBV7-8 with TRBJ2-4; D ambiguous. This CDR3 has 12 amino acids. Germline V gene data show CDR1 as SGHVS and CDR2 as FQNEAQ. Trimming took off 5 bases at V and 4 bases at J, with 6 bases between the two ends. The CDR3 coding sequence is TGTGCCAGCAGCCACGCGAAAAACATTCAGTACTTC. Amino acid sequence: CASSHAKNIQYF.

V gene TRBV2 combines with J gene TRBJ2-5; TRBD2 aligns across 9 bases. Germline V gene sequence: CDR1 SNHLY, CDR2 FYNNEI. The CDR3 contains 14 residues. With 6 bases clipped from V and 4 bases from J, the junction kept 6 bases outside the gene matches. In DNA, the CDR3 is TGTGCCAGCAGGACTAGCGGAGGGGTAGAGACCCAGTACTTC. Residues: CASRTSGGVETQYF.

The chain is built from TRBV7-2 and TRBJ2-5; 10 bases match TRBD2. Germline values: CDR1 SGHTA, CDR2 FQGNSA. After removal of 1 base from V and 2 bases from J, the junction contained 7 bases not matched to a gene. CDR3 length: 17 amino acids. In DNA form, the CDR3 reads TGTGCCAGCAGCTTAGGTCCTAGCGGGAGCGATCAAGAGACCCAGTACTTC. It yields the protein CASSLGPSGSDQETQYF.

In nucleotides, the CDR3 is TGCGCCAGCAGCGCCACAGGGAACCTGGCGTCCACTGAAGCTTTCTTT. Translated, it gives CASSATGNLASTEAFF. The chain recombines TRBV5-1 with TRBJ1-1, with a weak D call TRBD1 (6 bases). V was shortened by 4 bases and J by 4 bases, with 20 bases between the two germline ends. CDR3 length: 16 residues. Germline V CDR1 and CDR2: SGHRS, YFSETQ.

This clone occurred a few times. The V call is TRBV7-9, the J call TRBJ2-1; 7 nucleotides line up with TRBD1. Germline lookup yields CDR1 SEHNR and CDR2 FQNEAQ (reference sequence). The CDR3 consists of 14 residues. After removal of 0 bases from V and 9 bases from J, the junction contained 5 bases not matched to a gene. The CDR3 sequence: CASSLARGLPEQFF. The CDR3 DNA sequence: TGTGCCAGCAGCTTAGCGAGGGGGCTACCTGAGCAGTTCTTC.

The chain joins TRBV5-4 to TRBJ2-3; no definite D call. With 0 bases removed from V and 3 bases from J, the gap between germline ends came to 8 bases. The CDR3 consists of 14 residues. CDR1 is SGHNT and CDR2 is YYREEE in the germline V gene (reference sequence). The CDR3 is CASSLGLQTDTQYF. The CDR3 coding sequence is TGTGCCAGCAGCTTGGGACTCCAGACAGATACGCAGTATTTT. The full variable domain, with the rest looked up from reference TRBV5-4 and TRBJ2-3, is ETGVTQSPTHLIKTRGQQVTLRCSSQSGHNTVSWYQQALGQGPQFIFQYYREEENGRGNFPPRFSGLQFPNYSSELNVNALELDDSALYLCASSLGLQTDTQYFGPGTRLTVL.

The V call is TRBV1, the J call TRBJ1-4. TRBV1 is a pseudogene. The CDR3 sequence is 14 residues long. The CDR3 region is CTSSQGGGFEKLVF. The CDR3 bases are TGCACCAGCAGCCAAGGGGGGGGGTTTGAAAAACTGGTTTTT.

The chain uses TRBV4-2 and TRBJ2-1; 8 bases align to TRBD2. Germline V gives CDR1 LGHNA, CDR2 YNFKEQ. Unmatched junction bases numbered 2, after V lost 4 bases and J lost 3 bases. The CDR3 is 14 amino acids. The CDR3 coding sequence is TGTGCCAGCAGCCCCACTAGCGGCTACAATGAGCAGTTCTTC. Protein sequence: CASSPTSGYNEQFF.

The gene calls are TRBV25-1 and TRBJ2-1; 8 nucleotides line up with TRBD2. From germline, CDR1 is MGHDK and CDR2 SYGVNS. V was clipped by 3 bases and J by 4 bases; unmatched bases: 11. This CDR3 has 17 amino acids. CDR3 DNA: TGTGCCAGCAGTGACTCCTCAAGCGGGGGCTATTACAATGAGCAGTTCTTC. This gives the protein CASSDSSSGGYYNEQFF.

This clone was counted between two and nine times. The genes are TRBV7-8 and TRBJ2-3, with 12 bases aligning to TRBD2. The CDR3 has 16 amino acids. Trimming cost V 3 bases and J 4 bases; bases outside gene matches: 5. CDR1 is SGHVS, CDR2 FQNEAQ, per germline. CDR3 sequence reads: CASSFRTSGTPDTQYF. DNA for the CDR3: TGTGCCAGCAGCTTCCGGACTAGCGGGACTCCAGATACGCAGTATTTT. Using reference TRBV7-8 and TRBJ2-3 for the parts outside the CDR3, the full variable domain is GAGVSQSPRYKVAKRGQDVALRCDPISGHVSLFWYQQALGQGPEFLTYFQNEAQLDKSGLPSDRFFAERPEGSVSTLKIQRTQQEDSAVYLCASSFRTSGTPDTQYFGPGTRLTVL.

V gene TRBV18 combines with J gene TRBJ2-3, with D perhaps TRBD2 (7 bases). Trimming cost V 2 bases and J 0 bases, with 12 bases left between them. The length of the CDR3 is 16 residues. CDR1 KGHSH and CDR2 LQKENI come from the germline V gene. The CDR3 loop is CASSPWGGTSTDTQYF. CDR3 bases: TGTGCCAGCTCACCATGGGGGGGCACTAGCACAGATACGCAGTATTTT.

CDR3 residues: CASRPPQGAFSPLHF. DNA of the CDR3: TGTGCCAGCCGCCCACCACAGGGGGCCTTCTCACCCCTCCACTTT. This chain links TRBV27 with TRBJ1-6; TRBD1 agrees at 9 bases. V shed 8 bases and J 10 bases; nucleotides not matched to a gene: 12. The CDR3 contains 15 residues. Germline loops: CDR1 MNHEY, CDR2 SMNVEV (reference sequence).

The chain is built from TRBV5-5 and TRBJ2-5, with D perhaps TRBD2 (5 bases). V lost 2 bases and J 5 bases, leaving 7 bases between the germline ends. This CDR3 contains 12 residues. Germline loops: CDR1 SGHKS, CDR2 YYEKEE (reference sequence). The CDR3 spells CASSLPGETQYF. CDR3 nucleotide sequence: TGTGCCAGCAGCTTACCGGGGGAGACCCAGTACTTC. The whole variable domain, remainder taken from reference TRBV5-5 and TRBJ2-5, is DAGVTQSPTHLIKTRGQQVTLRCSPISGHKSVSWYQQVLGQGPQFIFQYYEKEERGRGNFPDRFSARQFPNYSSELNVNALLLGDSALYLCASSLPGETQYFGPGTRLLVL.

CDR3 nucleotide sequence: TGTGCCAGCAGATTCAACAGGGGTGCAAATGAAAAACTGTTTTTT. This codes for CASRFNRGANEKLFF. The J gene is TRBJ1-4, the V gene TRBV6-1, with 7 bases identical to TRBD1. V dropped 6 bases and J dropped 5; count of bases not matched to a gene: 9. This CDR3 has 15 residues. Germline CDR1 and CDR2: MNHNS and SASEGT.

The rearrangement links TRBV5-6 to TRBJ2-7, with a weak D call TRBD1 (6 bases). V lost 4 bases to trimming and J lost 4 bases, with 12 bases between them. The germline gives CDR1 SGHDT, CDR2 YYEEEE. This CDR3 is built from 13 residues. CDR3 residues: CASSLYRDYEQYF. Written as DNA, the CDR3 is TGTGCCAGCAGCCTCTACAGGGATTACGAGCAGTACTTC.